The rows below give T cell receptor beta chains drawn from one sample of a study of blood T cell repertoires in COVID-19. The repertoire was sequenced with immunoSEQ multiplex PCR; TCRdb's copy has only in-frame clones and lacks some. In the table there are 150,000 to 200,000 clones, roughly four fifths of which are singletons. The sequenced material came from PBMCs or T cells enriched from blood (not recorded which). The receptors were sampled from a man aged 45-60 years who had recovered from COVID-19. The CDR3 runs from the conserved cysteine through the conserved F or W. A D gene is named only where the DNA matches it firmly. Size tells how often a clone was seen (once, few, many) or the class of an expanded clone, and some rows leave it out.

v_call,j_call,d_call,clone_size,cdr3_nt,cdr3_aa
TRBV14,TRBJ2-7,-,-,TGTGCCAGCAGCCAAGATGACAGGATTACGTTTTCCTACGAGCAGTACTTC,CASSQDDRITFSYEQYF
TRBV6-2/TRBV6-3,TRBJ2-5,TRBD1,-,TGTGCCAGCAGTCGGGACAGCCGCGAGACCCAGTACTTC,CASSRDSRETQYF
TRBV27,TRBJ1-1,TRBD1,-,TGTGCCAGCAGTCTTCGGACAGGGGGCACTGAAGCTTTCTTT,CASSLRTGGTEAFF
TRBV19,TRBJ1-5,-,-,TGTGCCAGTAGTATAGCTCGAACGACAGTTAATAGCAATCAGCCCCAGCATTTT,CASSIARTTVNSNQPQHF
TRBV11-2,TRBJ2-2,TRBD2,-,TGTGCCAGCAGCCCCTTCCGACTAGCGGGGGGCGGGGAGCTGTTTTTT,CASSPFRLAGGGELFF
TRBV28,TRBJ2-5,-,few,TGTGCCAGCAGTTTCCCGGGGGAAGGGGGCCCGATTCAAGAGACCCAGTACTTC,CASSFPGEGGPIQETQYF
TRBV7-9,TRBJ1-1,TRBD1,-,TGTGCCAGCAGCTCTGGACAGGCTGAAGCTTTCTTT,CASSSGQAEAFF
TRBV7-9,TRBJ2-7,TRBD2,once,TGTGCCAGCAGCGGAAGCGAGGGACTAGCGGGATTCGAGCAGTACTTC,CASSGSEGLAGFEQYF
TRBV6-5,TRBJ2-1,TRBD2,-,TGTGCCAGCAGTTCCCCCGGGACTAGCGGGAGGGAACAGTTCTTC,CASSSPGTSGREQFF
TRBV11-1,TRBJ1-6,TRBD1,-,TGTGCCAGCAGCTTAAGGGGACAGCTGAGCAATTCACCCCTCCACTTT,CASSLRGQLSNSPLHF
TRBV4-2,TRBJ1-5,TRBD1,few,TGTGCCAGCAGCCAAGATGGAGGACAGGGCGGTCAGCCCCAGCATTTT,CASSQDGGQGGQPQHF
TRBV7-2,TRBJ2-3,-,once,TGTGCCAGCAGCTTAGGATCGTGGGCGGGACCAAGCACAGATACGCAGTATTTT,CASSLGSWAGPSTDTQYF
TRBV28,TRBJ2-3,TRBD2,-,TGTGCCAGCAGCGGACTAGCGGGAGGTACGACGCAGTATTTT,CASSGLAGGTTQYF
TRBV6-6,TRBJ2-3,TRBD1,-,TGTGCCAGCAGTTCGGCCAGGGGGGATACGCAGTATTTT,CASSSARGDTQYF
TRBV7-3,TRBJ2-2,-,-,TGTGCCAGCAGTCCCTTTTTCACCGGGGAGCTGTTTTTT,CASSPFFTGELFF
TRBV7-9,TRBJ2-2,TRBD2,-,TGTGCCAGCAAAGGCGGGGGAATCCCCGGGGAGCTGTTTTTT,CASKGGGIPGELFF
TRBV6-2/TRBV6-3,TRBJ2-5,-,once,TGTGCCAGCAGTTACCAGGGTATGGCGGAGACCCAGTACTTC,CASSYQGMAETQYF
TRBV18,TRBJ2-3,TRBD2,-,TGTGCCAGCTCACCAACGGGAGGGGGAGATACGCAGTATTTT,CASSPTGGGDTQYF
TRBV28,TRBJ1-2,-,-,TGTGCCAGCAGTTTAATTACCCAGGCCCTTGGCTATGGCTACACCTTC,CASSLITQALGYGYTF
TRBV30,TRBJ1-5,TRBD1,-,TGTGCCTGGGGCAGGGGGAGCAATCAGCCCCAGCATTTT,CAWGRGSNQPQHF
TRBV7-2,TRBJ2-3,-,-,TGTGCCAGTCACATCGGGGATTCCCTGGCAGATACGCAGTATTTT,CASHIGDSLADTQYF
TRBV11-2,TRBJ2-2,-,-,TGTGCCAGCAGCTTAGATCTCATCAGCGCCTCGAACACCGGGGAGCTGTTTTTT,CASSLDLISASNTGELFF
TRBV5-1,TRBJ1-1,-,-,TGCGCCAGCAGCTGGGGCTGGGGGGGAGTTGACACTGAAGCTTTCTTT,CASSWGWGGVDTEAFF
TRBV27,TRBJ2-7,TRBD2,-,TGTGCCAGCAGTTCCACTAGCGGGTTCTCCTACGAGCAGTACTTC,CASSSTSGFSYEQYF
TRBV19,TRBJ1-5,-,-,TGTGCCAGTAGTCCACTATCCGGGGGTAAGGAGCCCCAGCATTTT,CASSPLSGGKEPQHF
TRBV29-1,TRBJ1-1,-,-,TGCAGCGTAGGGAGGGGGGGAAGAGGCACTGAAGCTTTCTTT,CSVGRGGRGTEAFF
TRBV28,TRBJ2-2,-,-,TGTGCCAGCAGTTTTATCAACACCGGGGAGCTGTTTTTT,CASSFINTGELFF
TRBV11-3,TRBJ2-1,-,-,TGTGCCAGCAGTGTCGGGTACAATGAGCAGTTCTTC,CASSVGYNEQFF
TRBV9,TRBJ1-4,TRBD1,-,TGTGCCAGCAGCGCAGGACAGGGGGGCGAAGAACTGTTTTTT,CASSAGQGGEELFF
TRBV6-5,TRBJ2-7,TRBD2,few,TGTGCCAGCAGTTACGAGACTAGCGGCTTCTACGAGCAGTACTTC,CASSYETSGFYEQYF
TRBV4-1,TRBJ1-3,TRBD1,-,TGCGCCAGCAGCCGTGTAACAGGGGATCCGGGAAACACCATATATTTT,CASSRVTGDPGNTIYF
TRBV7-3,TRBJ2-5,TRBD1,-,TGTGCCAGCAGCCGCGAGGGGGCCCTGGAGACCCAGTACTTC,CASSREGALETQYF
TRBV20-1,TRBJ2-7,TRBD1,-,TGCAGTGGGGACAGGGAGGCTGTGCAGTACTTC,CSGDREAVQYF
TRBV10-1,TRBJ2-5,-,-,TGCGCCAGCAGTGGCAGGGTCCAAGAGACCCAGTACTTC,CASSGRVQETQYF
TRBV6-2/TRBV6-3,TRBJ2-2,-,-,TGTGCCAGCAGTTACTCTCGGGGAGTGGAACCGGGGGAGCTGTTTTTT,CASSYSRGVEPGELFF
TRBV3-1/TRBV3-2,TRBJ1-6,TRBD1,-,TGTGCCAGCAGCCAAGATCAGACAGGGTATTCACCCCTCCACTTT,CASSQDQTGYSPLHF
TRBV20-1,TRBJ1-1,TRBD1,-,TGCAGTGCTCGTGGACAGGGGGACCAGAACACTGAAGCTTTCTTT,CSARGQGDQNTEAFF
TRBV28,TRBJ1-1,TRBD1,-,TGTGCCAGCATTCAACCGGGACAGGGGGGTGTGGCTGAAGCTTTCTTT,CASIQPGQGGVAEAFF
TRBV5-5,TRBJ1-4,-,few,TGTGCCAGCAGCCTTTCCCCGGGGGGACGGAGTGAAAAACTGTTTTTT,CASSLSPGGRSEKLFF
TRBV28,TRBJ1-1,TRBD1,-,TGTGCCAGCAGTTTCCCCCAGGGACAGACGAACACTGAAGCTTTCTTT,CASSFPQGQTNTEAFF
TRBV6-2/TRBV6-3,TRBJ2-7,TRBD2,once,TGTGCCAGCAGTTACACCACTAGCGGCTCCTACGAGCAGTACTTC,CASSYTTSGSYEQYF
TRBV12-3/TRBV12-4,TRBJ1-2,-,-,TGTGCCAGCAGCTTAGGAGCAGGGAATGGCTACACCTTC,CASSLGAGNGYTF
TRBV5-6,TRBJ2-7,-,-,TGTGCCAGCAGCCCGTACGATCTTGTTTTTACCGGGACACGGGACTTC,CASSPYDLVFTGTRDF
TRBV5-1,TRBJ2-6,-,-,TGCGCCAGCAGCTTGGTAAGGGGCCAGAGCTCTGGGGCCAACGTCCTGACTTTC,CASSLVRGQSSGANVLTF
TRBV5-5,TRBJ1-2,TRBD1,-,TGTGCCAGCTCGAGGGACAGCTATGGCTACACCTTC,CASSRDSYGYTF
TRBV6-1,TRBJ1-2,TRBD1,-,TGTGCCAGCAGTGAAGCAGCGGCAGGGGGCACCTATGGCTACACCTTC,CASSEAAAGGTYGYTF
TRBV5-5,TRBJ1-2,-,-,TGTGCCAGCAGCTTCCTCCAGGCAGGAGAGGGTGGCTACACCTTC,CASSFLQAGEGGYTF
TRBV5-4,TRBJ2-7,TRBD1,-,TGTGCCAGCAGCTTGGGCGGGACAGGGTTTGTCTACGAGCAGTACTTC,CASSLGGTGFVYEQYF
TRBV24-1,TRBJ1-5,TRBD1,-,TGTGCCACCAGTGACTCCGGACAGGTCAAGCCCCAGCATTTT,CATSDSGQVKPQHF
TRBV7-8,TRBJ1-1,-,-,TGTGCCAGCAGCTTAGATGGCGGGCCGAACACTGAAGCTTTCTTT,CASSLDGGPNTEAFF
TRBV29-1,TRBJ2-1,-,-,TGCAGCGTCTCGCAGGGCAATGAGCAGTTCTTC,CSVSQGNEQFF
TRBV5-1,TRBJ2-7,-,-,TGCGCCAGCCGCTCCGCCACGGCGGGCTACGAGCAGTACTTC,CASRSATAGYEQYF
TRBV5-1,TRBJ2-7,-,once,TGCGCCAGCGCCGGCGGGGTGGGGGCCTACGAGCAGTACTTC,CASAGGVGAYEQYF